This TCR beta chain is from a study of T cell changes during pregnancy in multiple sclerosis. Assay: immunoSEQ multiplex PCR; the TCRdb copy retains only in-frame clones and omits some. Of under 90,000 clones listed, under 95% were seen once; the top ten hold more than 1.1%. This CDR3 contains 15 residues. With 2 bases clipped from V and 4 bases from J, the junction kept 4 bases outside the gene matches. Germline CDR1 reads MNHNS; CDR2 reads SASEGT. The receptor's source is a female donor in good health, enrolled as a control in a pregnancy study. The input for sequencing was peripheral blood, taken in the second trimester of pregnancy. V usage is TRBV6-1 and J usage is TRBJ2-5; 10 positions match TRBD2. The CDR3 DNA follows: TGTGCCAGCAGTGAACTAGCGGGAGAGGGAGAGACCCAGTACTTC. Protein sequence: CASSELAGEGETQYF.